This T cell receptor beta chain appears in the sequencing data of a study of T cells in Graves' hyperthyroidism and ophthalmopathy. Regions amplified from RNA transcripts were the TCR beta CDR3 regions. During a first-round RT-PCR of the TCR CDR3, the HTBI primer set was used. In TCRdb, the multiplex PCR reads were re-called with MiXCR into one record per CDR3 protein. The table has about 260,000 distinct CDR3 sequences, less than 30% seen once. General study results and limits: In the analysis, a 13 V-J model separated ophthalmopathy from stable hyperthyroidism.

With a duration under 2 months, the hyperthyroidism was newly diagnosed in patients aged 18 to 65. On the basis of clinical symptoms, serum thyroxine and TRAb, thyroid ultrasound and orbital computed tomography, diagnoses were made. Before ophthalmopathy appeared, progressors gave blood at initial hyperthyroidism diagnosis. Trimming took off 2 bases at V and 0 bases at J, with 10 bases between the two ends. This CDR3 spans 15 amino acids. CDR1 is MDHEN, CDR2 SYDVKM, per germline. Worth noting for this clonotype: The antigen is unknown.

The chain recombines TRBV28 with TRBJ1-1, with no clear D. The sequenced sample consisted of blood. This clonotype originated in a man in his forties with Graves' hyperthyroidism that later progressed to Graves' ophthalmopathy. CDR3 region: CASSLGGELNTEAFF. The CDR3 region has the DNA TGTGCCAGCAGTTTAGGCGGGGAATTGAACACTGAAGCTTTCTTT.